Listed below are T cell receptor beta chains from one sample, sequenced in a study of CD8+ T cells in alopecia areata. Generated by immunoSEQ multiplex PCR, the TCRdb table keeps only in-frame clones and is missing some. The sample has over 95,000 clones, roughly three fifths seen once. The sample in question was CD8+ T cells sorted from blood, obtained at week 4, from a patient treated with tofacitinib. All receptors derive from a human donor with alopecia areata. The CDR3 runs from the conserved cysteine through the conserved F or W. A D gene is named only where the DNA matches it firmly. Only part of the rows carry a size: once, few, many, or a class if the clone is expanded.

d_gene,j_gene,v_gene,abundance,CDR3aa,CDR3nt
TRBD2,TRBJ2-3,TRBV28,.,CATGGSGEETLDTQYF,TGTGCCACCGGGGGGAGCGGAGAAGAGACTTTAGATACGCAGTATTTT
TRBD1,TRBJ1-1,TRBV29-1,.,CSGEGQGTEAFF,TGCAGCGGGGAAGGACAGGGCACTGAAGCTTTCTTT
TRBD1,TRBJ2-2,TRBV19,.,CASSHLGQGIAGELFF,TGTGCCAGTAGCCATTTGGGACAGGGTATCGCCGGGGAGCTGTTTTTT
TRBD2,TRBJ2-3,TRBV10-3,.,CAISESQLAGSTDTQYF,TGTGCCATCAGTGAGTCACAGCTAGCGGGGAGCACAGATACGCAGTATTTT
.,TRBJ2-4,TRBV6-6,.,CASSYSIEGGNIQYF,TGTGCCAGCAGTTACTCGATTGAGGGGGGAAACATTCAGTACTTC
.,TRBJ2-7,TRBV5-1,.,CASSLAQGSYEQYF,TGCGCCAGCAGCTTGGCCCAGGGTTCCTACGAGCAGTACTTC
TRBD1,TRBJ1-1,TRBV7-2,few,CASSSDRGPLTEAFF,TGTGCCAGCAGTTCAGACAGGGGGCCGTTAACTGAAGCTTTCTTT
.,TRBJ1-1,TRBV6-1,few,CASSVNANTEAFF,TGTGCCAGCAGTGTAAACGCGAACACTGAAGCTTTCTTT
.,TRBJ1-2,TRBV29-1,.,CSASQGGRMGYGYTF,TGCAGCGCATCTCAGGGAGGTCGGATGGGATATGGCTACACCTTC
.,TRBJ1-5,TRBV6-5,.,CASKDSYSNQPQHF,TGTGCCAGCAAAGACAGTTATAGCAATCAGCCCCAGCATTTT
TRBD1,TRBJ2-3,TRBV29-1,.,CSSRTGDVDTQYF,TGCAGCTCCCGGACAGGGGATGTTGATACGCAGTATTTT
.,TRBJ2-7,TRBV5-4,.,CASSAFVGTYEQYF,TGTGCCAGCAGCGCCTTTGTTGGGACCTACGAGCAGTACTTC
.,TRBJ1-1,TRBV19,.,CASRSLGGPEAFF,TGTGCCAGTCGGAGTCTGGGGGGTCCTGAAGCTTTCTTT
.,TRBJ2-7,TRBV29-1,.,CSVSGSLSGEQYF,TGCAGCGTTTCCGGCTCACTGTCGGGGGAGCAGTACTTC
TRBD1,TRBJ2-3,TRBV29-1,.,CSAALTGAREDTQYF,TGCAGCGCTGCGCTGACAGGGGCTCGGGAAGATACGCAGTATTTT
.,TRBJ1-2,TRBV6-5,few,CASTYGADYGYTF,TGTGCCAGCACCTACGGGGCGGATTATGGCTACACCTTC